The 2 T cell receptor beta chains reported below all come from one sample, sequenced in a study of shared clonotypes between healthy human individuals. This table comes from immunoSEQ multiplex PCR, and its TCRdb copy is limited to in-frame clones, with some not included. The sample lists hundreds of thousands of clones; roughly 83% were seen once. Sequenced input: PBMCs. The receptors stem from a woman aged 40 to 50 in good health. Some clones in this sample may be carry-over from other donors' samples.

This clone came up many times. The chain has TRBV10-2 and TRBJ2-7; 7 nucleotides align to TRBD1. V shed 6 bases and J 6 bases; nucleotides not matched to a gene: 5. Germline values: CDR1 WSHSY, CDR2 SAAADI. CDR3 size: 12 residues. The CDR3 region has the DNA TGCGCCAGCAGGCAGGGGGACCGCGAGCAGTACTTC. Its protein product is CASRQGDREQYF.

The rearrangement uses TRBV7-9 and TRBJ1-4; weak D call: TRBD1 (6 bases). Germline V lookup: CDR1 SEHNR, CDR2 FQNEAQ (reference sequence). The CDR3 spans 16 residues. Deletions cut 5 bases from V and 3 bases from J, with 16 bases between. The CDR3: CASSPYGGQANEKLFF. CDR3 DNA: TGTGCCAGCAGCCCTTACGGGGGCCAGGCTAATGAAAAACTGTTTTTT.